These 11 T cell receptor beta chains share one sample of origin, sequenced in a study of T cell clones after liver transplantation. Using immunoSEQ multiplex PCR, the repertoire was profiled, and TCRdb retains in-frame clones only, with some absent. The table shows around 30,000 clones, with about 93% occurring only once. The starting material was CD8+ T cells from blood, obtained 12 months after liver transplant. The receptors shown here come from a human patient who received a liver transplant. Some T cells here may be from the graft donor.

The chain uses TRBV9 and TRBJ2-3; possible D gene TRBD2, 5 bases. The CDR3 is made up of 15 amino acids. The ends were cut back, 0 bases at V and 0 bases at J, with 8 bases in the middle. Germline CDR1 SGDLS, CDR2 YYNGEE. The CDR3 sequence is CASSVGLSSTDTQYF. The DNA of the CDR3 is TGTGCCAGCAGCGTAGGACTATCTAGCACAGATACGCAGTATTTT.

J is TRBJ1-2 and V is TRBV7-9; D remains unclear. With 1 base removed from V and 1 base from J, the gap between germline ends came to 7 bases. Germline CDR1 and CDR2: SEHNR and FQNEAQ (reference sequence). The CDR3 runs 14 residues. CDR3 residues: CASSLGALNYGYTF. The CDR3 bases are TGTGCCAGCAGCTTAGGAGCTCTTAACTATGGCTACACCTTC.

The V and J genes are TRBV9 and TRBJ2-7, with TRBD1 matching over 8 bases. This CDR3 has 14 residues. Looked up from germline, CDR1 is SGDLS and CDR2 is YYNGEE. J gave up 3 bases and V 7 bases, and 9 bases lay outside the gene matches. CDR3 in DNA: TGTGCCAGCGCGATAGGTACAGGGGGCTACGAGCAGTACTTC. It yields the protein CASAIGTGGYEQYF.

V and J are TRBV5-6 and TRBJ1-5, with D perhaps matching TRBD1 (6 bases). Trimming cost V 3 bases and J 3 bases, with 13 bases left between them. Germline lookup yields CDR1 SGHDT and CDR2 YYEEEE. The CDR3 extends over 15 amino acids. Here the CDR3 reads CASSSQGFYNQPQHF. The CDR3 nucleotides read TGTGCCAGCAGCTCCCAGGGGTTCTACAATCAGCCCCAGCATTTT. Full variable domain (outside the CDR3, taken from reference TRBV5-6 and TRBJ1-5): DAGVTQSPTHLIKTRGQQVTLRCSPKSGHDTVSWYQQALGQGPQFIFQYYEEEERQRGNFPDRFSGHQFPNYSSELNVNALLLGDSALYLCASSSQGFYNQPQHFGDGTRLSIL.

In its sample, this clone was seen once. The chain has TRBV2 and TRBJ2-3, with 10 bases fitting TRBD2. Germline values: CDR1 SNHLY, CDR2 FYNNEI. With V trimmed by 9 bases and J by 2 bases, 8 bases remained unmatched. The CDR3 has 15 residues. CDR3 sequence reads: CASSGRPQPTDTQYF. The CDR3 nucleotides are TGTGCCAGTAGCGGGAGGCCCCAACCCACAGATACGCAGTATTTT.

The J gene is TRBJ2-7, the V gene TRBV4-1; no definite D call. V was trimmed by 3 bases and J by 2 bases, leaving 8 bases between them. CDR3 length: 13 residues. Looked up from germline, CDR1 is MGHRA and CDR2 is YSYEKL. CDR3 sequence: CASSQNIAYEQYF. In DNA, the CDR3 is TGCGCCAGCAGCCAGAATATAGCCTACGAGCAGTACTTC.

Comments on this clone: Other DNA sequences in the sample encode the same CDR3. The V gene is TRBV20-1, the J gene TRBJ1-1; no firm D call. The V gene lost 3 bases and the J gene lost 7 bases, with 9 bases spanning the gap. The CDR3 sequence is 11 residues long. CDR1 is DFQATT and CDR2 is SNEGSKA in the germline V gene (reference sequence). The CDR3 DNA is TGCAGTGCTAGGGATCAACTTGAAGCTTTCTTT. It encodes CSARDQLEAFF.

There are a few counts of this clone. The gene calls are TRBV11-2 and TRBJ1-5; D is uncertain. The CDR3 runs to 13 residues. Per the germline V gene, CDR1 is SGHAT and CDR2 is FQNNGV. Trimming cost V 0 bases and J 13 bases, with 13 bases left between them. The CDR3 coding sequence is TGTGCCAGCAGCTTAGATGGCATCTCGGCGCAGCATTTT. It encodes CASSLDGISAQHF.

This clone occurred a few times. The V gene is TRBV10-3, the J gene TRBJ1-1; D is unresolved. This CDR3 spans 15 amino acids. The V end was cut by 6 bases, the J end by 0 bases, with 14 bases between. The germline V gene has CDR1 ENHRY and CDR2 SYGVKD. The CDR3, as DNA: TGTGCCATCAGCAATCGGGTTGGTCTGAACACTGAAGCTTTCTTT. Protein: CAISNRVGLNTEAFF.

The chain joins TRBV4-1 to TRBJ2-7; 9 nucleotides match TRBD2. Losses at the gene ends were 1 base for V and 1 base for J; bases not matched to a gene: 2. Per germline, CDR1 MGHRA and CDR2 YSYEKL. The CDR3 covers 15 residues. CDR3 nucleotide sequence: TGCGCCAGCAGCCAAGGTCTAGCGGGGTCCTACGAGCAGTACTTC. As protein: CASSQGLAGSYEQYF.

As concerns this clone: At the DNA level, this CDR3 is encoded by other sequences in the same sample as well. The V gene is TRBV7-8, the J gene TRBJ2-7; 9 positions agree with TRBD1. CDR3 length: 15 residues. With 5 bases clipped from V and 1 base from J, the junction kept 6 bases outside the gene matches. CDR1 is SGHVS and CDR2 is FQNEAQ in the germline V gene. The chain's CDR3 is CASSLGQGPSYEQYF. The DNA of the CDR3 is TGTGCCAGCAGCCTTGGACAGGGGCCTTCCTACGAGCAGTACTTC. Full variable domain (rest looked up from reference TRBV7-8 and TRBJ2-7): GAGVSQSPRYKVAKRGQDVALRCDPISGHVSLFWYQQALGQGPEFLTYFQNEAQLDKSGLPSDRFFAERPEGSVSTLKIQRTQQEDSAVYLCASSLGQGPSYEQYFGPGTRLTVT.